The clone carrying this T cell receptor (beta chain) was observed a few times. TCRdb analysed the RACE reads with MiXCR anew, one entry per CDR3 protein. The data hold hundreds of thousands of distinct CDR3 sequences, with about 6% observed a single time. Time point specified: patch test 2, 6 weeks after DPC sensitization. Treatment noted: therapeutic diphenylcyclopropenone sensitization with weekly scalp DPC. J was trimmed by 4 bases and V by 2 bases; bases with no gene match: 5. There are 15 residues in the CDR3. Germline values: CDR1 LGHNA, CDR2 YSLEER. The record originates from a study of human T cells and chemical hapten exposure.

The origin of this receptor is a woman under 30 with alopecia areata. Some clones in this sample may be carry-over from other donors' samples. Sequencing used whole blood, obtained in connection with sensitization to the hapten diphenylcyclopropenone (DPC). The rearrangement links TRBV4-3 to TRBJ1-3; 7 nucleotides match TRBD1. CDR3 in amino acids: CASSQSRGTGNTIYF. DNA of the CDR3: TGCGCCAGCAGCCAAAGCAGGGGGACGGGAAACACCATATATTTT.